Listed here are 30 T cell receptor beta chains from one sample, sequenced in a study of T cell responses to AZD1222 COVID-19 vaccine. Produced via immunoSEQ multiplex PCR; TCRdb's table is partial and in-frame only. The table lists fewer than 120,000 clones, under 95% of them singletons. The sample was peripheral blood, taken on day 0 of AZD1222 vaccination. Receptor source: an adult in good health.

This clone has just one count. The chain joins TRBV4-1 to TRBJ1-5; D remains unclear. Trimming stripped 1 base from V and 2 bases from J, with 18 bases between. CDR1 and CDR2 (germline): MGHRA, YSYEKL. This CDR3 has 18 residues. CDR3 nucleotide sequence: TGCGCCAGCAGCCAAGTGGATTTGGGATTTAGGGGCAATCAGCCCCAGCATTTT. This codes for CASSQVDLGFRGNQPQHF.

The J gene is TRBJ1-1, the V gene TRBV27, with D perhaps TRBD1 (5 bases). V lost 5 bases to trimming and J lost 7 bases, with 14 bases between them. This CDR3 region has 13 residues. Per germline, CDR1 MNHEY and CDR2 SMNVEV (reference sequence). The CDR3 sequence is CASSPSGAYEAFF. The CDR3 DNA is TGTGCCAGCAGTCCTTCCGGGGCCTATGAAGCTTTCTTT.

The gene calls are TRBV3-1 (or the pseudogene TRBV3-2) and TRBJ1-4, with no clear D. Germline V gene lookup returns CDR1 LGHDT and CDR2 YNNKEL (reference sequence). Trimming shortened V by 1 base and J by 3 bases, and 6 bases separated the two germline ends. The CDR3 is 14 amino acids. In DNA form, the CDR3 reads TGTGCCAGCAGCCAAGTACGGTCTAATGAAAAACTGTTTTTT. Its protein is CASSQVRSNEKLFF.

The chain recombines TRBV3-1 (or the pseudogene TRBV3-2) with TRBJ1-5; weak D call: TRBD1 (5 bases). V lost 1 base, J lost 6 bases, and 13 bases lay in between. Germline values: CDR1 LGHDT, CDR2 YNNKEL (reference sequence). The CDR3 is 15 amino acids. The CDR3 reads CASSQGAGKGQPQHF. CDR3 DNA sequence: TGTGCCAGCAGCCAAGGAGCAGGGAAGGGTCAGCCCCAGCATTTT.

The V and J genes are TRBV29-1 and TRBJ1-5; no firm D call. The CDR3 extends over 13 amino acids. V was trimmed by 7 bases and J by 9 bases, leaving 19 bases between them. Per germline, CDR1 SQVTM and CDR2 ANQGSEA. The CDR3 coding sequence is TGCAGCGATGTGGGCGGTGCAAGTTTGCCCCAGCATTTT. Its protein product is CSDVGGASLPQHF. Full variable domain (outside the CDR3, taken from reference TRBV29-1 and TRBJ1-5): SAVISQKPSRDICQRGTSLTIQCQVDSQVTMMFWYRQQPGQSLTLIATANQGSEATYESGFVIDKFPISRPNLTFSTLTVSNMSPEDSSIYLCSDVGGASLPQHFGDGTRLSIL.

The chain recombines TRBV3-1 (or the pseudogene TRBV3-2) with TRBJ1-5, with 7 bases fitting TRBD1. Germline V gene sequence: CDR1 LGHDT, CDR2 YNNKEL (reference sequence). There are 14 residues in the CDR3. V was pared by 6 bases and J by 3 bases, with 5 bases of the junction left unmatched. CDR3 amino acids: CASSRTGVNQPQHF. CDR3 nucleotides: TGTGCCAGCAGTCGAACAGGGGTCAATCAGCCCCAGCATTTT.

This sequence joins TRBV3-1 (or the pseudogene TRBV3-2) and TRBJ2-7; the D is unclear. CDR3 length: 13 residues. V dropped 1 base and J dropped 3 bases, with 7 bases sitting between them. From germline, CDR1 is LGHDT and CDR2 YNNKEL (reference sequence). CDR3 protein: CASSQAVNYEQYF. The CDR3 coding sequence is TGTGCCAGCAGCCAAGCTGTAAACTACGAGCAGTACTTC.

This clone has only one observation. The chain is built from TRBV7-2 and TRBJ1-6; D is ambiguous. The V gene lost 2 bases and the J gene lost 5 bases, with 4 bases spanning the gap. The CDR3 extends over 13 amino acids. Germline CDR1 and CDR2: SGHTA and FQGNSA. CDR3 region: CASSLPHNSPLHF. In DNA form, the CDR3 reads TGTGCCAGCAGCTTACCGCATAATTCACCCCTCCACTTT.

This chain uses TRBV6-4 with TRBJ2-7; TRBD1 agrees at 7 bases. Germline trimming cut 3 bases from V and 6 bases from J; bases unmatched to any gene: 11. The CDR3 is made up of 15 amino acids. From germline, CDR1 is MRHNA and CDR2 SNTAGT. The CDR3 protein is CASSETADRFGEQYF. The CDR3 coding sequence is TGTGCCAGCAGTGAAACCGCGGACAGGTTCGGCGAGCAGTACTTC.

V and J are TRBV29-1 and TRBJ2-7, with 7 bases identical to TRBD2. V shed 3 bases and J 0 bases; nucleotides not matched to a gene: 5. Germline CDR1 and CDR2: SQVTM and ANQGSEA. CDR3 length: 14 residues. The CDR3 coding sequence is TGCAGCGTTGACGGACTAGGGAGCTCCTACGAGCAGTACTTC. It is translated as CSVDGLGSSYEQYF.

V gene TRBV15 combines with J gene TRBJ1-1, with 8 bases identical to TRBD1. The CDR3 extends over 15 amino acids. CDR1 is LNHNV and CDR2 is YYDKDF in the germline V gene (reference sequence). J was trimmed by 5 bases and V by 4 bases; bases with no gene match: 9. The CDR3 protein is CATSTHRGRGTEAFF. Here the CDR3 DNA reads TGTGCCACCAGCACTCACAGGGGGAGGGGGACTGAAGCTTTCTTT.

The genes are TRBV10-1 and TRBJ1-2, with unresolved D. The CDR3 runs to 12 residues. The V gene's germline CDR1 is WNHNN and CDR2 SYGVQD (reference sequence). V was cut by 6 bases and J by 8 bases, with 13 bases left in between. The CDR3 loop is CASSSGREGYTF. The CDR3 DNA reads as TGCGCCAGCAGCTCCGGGAGGGAAGGCTACACCTTC.

The chain combines TRBV28 with TRBJ1-3; 7 bases align to TRBD1. With V trimmed by 5 bases and J by 10 bases, 5 bases remained unmatched. From germline, CDR1 is MDHEN and CDR2 SYDVKM. The CDR3 runs 12 residues. Here the CDR3 DNA reads TGTGCCAGCAGTCCAGGGGGGGGGACCATATATTTT. Protein: CASSPGGGTIYF.

The chain recombines TRBV19 with TRBJ2-2; D may be TRBD1 (6 bases). CDR3 length: 19 amino acids. Deletions cut 3 bases from V and 2 bases from J, with 22 bases between. From germline, CDR1 is LNHDA and CDR2 SQIVND (reference sequence). For the CDR3, the DNA is TGTGCCAGTAGTATCACATTCCAAGGACAGAACACTAACACCGGGGAGCTGTTTTTT. It specifies CASSITFQGQNTNTGELFF.

The rearrangement links TRBV25-1 to TRBJ1-5; the D is unclear. Trimming shortened V by 2 bases and J by 7 bases, and 9 bases separated the two germline ends. This CDR3 contains 13 residues. Germline-derived CDR1 and CDR2 are MGHDK and SYGVNS. The CDR3 here is CASSEAGFQPQHF. For the CDR3, the DNA is TGTGCCAGCAGTGAAGCGGGATTCCAGCCCCAGCATTTT.

V usage is TRBV6-2 or TRBV6-3 and J usage is TRBJ1-3; the D is unclear. With 2 bases removed from V and 0 bases from J, the gap between germline ends came to 11 bases. The CDR3 consists of 16 residues. CDR1 is MNHEY, CDR2 SVGEGT, per germline. The CDR3 DNA reads as TGTGCCAGCAGTTACCGGACGGCGAGCTCTGGAAACACCATATATTTT. Translation: CASSYRTASSGNTIYF.

The chain has TRBV6-4 and TRBJ1-5, with 8 bases matching TRBD1. Germline CDR1 is MRHNA and CDR2 is SNTAGT. The V gene end was trimmed by 8 bases and the J gene end by 0 bases; junction bases not matched to a gene: 18. The CDR3 covers 19 residues. CDR3 sequence reads: CASGSPGQVSSYSNQPQHF. The CDR3 region has the DNA TGTGCCAGCGGTTCGCCGGGACAGGTTTCAAGCTATAGCAATCAGCCCCAGCATTTT.

The CDR3 reads CASSQDARGRTEAFF. CDR3 bases: TGTGCCAGCAGCCAAGACGCGCGGGGGAGGACTGAAGCTTTCTTT. The chain has TRBV3-1 (or the pseudogene TRBV3-2) and TRBJ1-1; D may be TRBD1 (5 bases). This CDR3 has 15 amino acids. The V end was cut by 0 bases, the J end by 5 bases, with 13 bases between. Germline values: CDR1 LGHDT, CDR2 YNNKEL (reference sequence).

The chain carries TRBV18 and TRBJ2-2, with 7 nucleotides matching TRBD2. Germline V lookup: CDR1 KGHSH, CDR2 LQKENI. The ends lost 3 bases at V and 6 bases at J; junction bases unmatched: 7. This CDR3 comprises 15 residues. The CDR3 region is CASSPGAGMAGELFF. The DNA for the CDR3 is TGTGCCAGCTCACCGGGAGCGGGGATGGCCGGGGAGCTGTTTTTT.

The table lists this clone with a few counts. The rearrangement uses TRBV5-1 and TRBJ2-7, with unresolved D. V shed 1 base and J shed 5 bases, with 7 bases lying between them. The germline V gene has CDR1 SGHRS and CDR2 YFSETQ. This CDR3 is built from 12 residues. The CDR3 coding sequence is TGCGCCAGCAGCTTGTTAAGAGACGAGCAGTACTTC. Translated, it gives CASSLLRDEQYF.

V usage is TRBV7-8 and J usage is TRBJ1-5, with D possibly matching TRBD1 (6 bases). The CDR3 is 15 residues long. From germline, CDR1 is SGHVS and CDR2 FQNEAQ. The V and J ends lost 2 bases and 6 bases respectively, with 14 bases between them. Here the CDR3 reads CASSLIWGLSQPQHF. CDR3 bases: TGTGCCAGCAGCTTAATCTGGGGGCTAAGTCAGCCCCAGCATTTT.

The rearrangement uses TRBV7-8 and TRBJ1-1; D perhaps matches TRBD1 (5 bases). Germline CDR1 is SGHVS and CDR2 is FQNEAQ. The CDR3 is 14 amino acids. V was cut by 8 bases and J by 0 bases, with 13 bases left in between. The CDR3 protein is CASRGVAMNTEAFF. In DNA, the CDR3 is TGTGCCAGCCGGGGGGTTGCGATGAACACTGAAGCTTTCTTT.

The V gene is TRBV27, the J gene TRBJ1-3, with a possible D match to TRBD1 (6 bases). CDR1 and CDR2 from the germline V gene are MNHEY and SMNVEV (reference sequence). The CDR3 contains 17 residues. Deletions cut 2 bases from V and 4 bases from J, with 18 bases between. The CDR3 DNA reads as TGTGCCAGCAGTTTAGGATCCCGGGGGGGGCTCGGAAACACCATATATTTT. It is translated as CASSLGSRGGLGNTIYF.

The rearrangement joins TRBV18 to TRBJ2-7; D is undetermined. CDR3 size: 13 residues. V was clipped by 3 bases and J by 0 bases, with 6 bases between them. Germline CDR1 reads KGHSH; CDR2 reads LQKENI. The CDR3 spells CASSPEFSYEQYF. The CDR3 DNA reads TGTGCCAGCTCACCGGAGTTCTCCTACGAGCAGTACTTC.

The J gene is TRBJ1-2, the V gene TRBV19; D is perhaps TRBD1 (6 bases). This CDR3 contains 14 residues. The V end was cut by 6 bases, the J end by 4 bases, with 15 bases between. The germline CDR1 and CDR2 sequences are LNHDA and SQIVND (reference sequence). The chain's CDR3 is CASSPFDRSYGYTF. Written as DNA, the CDR3 is TGTGCCAGTAGCCCTTTTGACAGGAGCTATGGCTACACCTTC.

The chain links TRBV19 to TRBJ2-3, with a possible D match to TRBD1 (6 bases). CDR1 and CDR2 from the germline V gene are LNHDA and SQIVND (reference sequence). Trimming shortened V by 7 bases and J by 4 bases, and 15 bases separated the two germline ends. This CDR3 contains 14 residues. CDR3 DNA sequence: TGTGCCAGTAAGGACAGTGGAGTATCAGATACGCAGTATTTT. This encodes CASKDSGVSDTQYF.

The count of this clone is one. The rearrangement joins TRBV28 to TRBJ1-6; D call uncertain. From germline, CDR1 is MDHEN and CDR2 SYDVKM. The V gene lost 2 bases and the J gene lost 7 bases, with 9 bases spanning the gap. This CDR3 region has 14 residues. CDR3 loop: CASSLVSSNSPLHF. The CDR3 region has the DNA TGTGCCAGCAGTTTAGTCAGCTCAAATTCACCCCTCCACTTT.

This clone was seen once. The rearrangement links TRBV7-8 to TRBJ2-5; a possible D gene is TRBD1 (6 bases). The ends were cut back, 4 bases at V and 4 bases at J, with 13 bases in the middle. This CDR3 has 14 residues. Germline V gene data show CDR1 as SGHVS and CDR2 as FQNEAQ. The CDR3 region has the DNA TGTGCCAGCAGCTCACGGACAGACGGAGAGACCCAGTACTTC. This sequence encodes CASSSRTDGETQYF. Filled out from reference TRBV7-8 and TRBJ2-5, the complete variable domain reads GAGVSQSPRYKVAKRGQDVALRCDPISGHVSLFWYQQALGQGPEFLTYFQNEAQLDKSGLPSDRFFAERPEGSVSTLKIQRTQQEDSAVYLCASSSRTDGETQYFGPGTRLLVL.

The chain uses TRBV10-1 and TRBJ2-2, with D maybe TRBD1 (6 bases). The CDR3 has 16 residues. Trimming took off 5 bases at V and 1 base at J, with 14 bases between the two ends. Per the germline V gene, CDR1 is WNHNN and CDR2 is SYGVQD (reference sequence). CDR3 sequence reads: CASSNPTGQNTGELFF. In nucleotides, the CDR3 is TGCGCCAGCAGTAACCCGACGGGACAGAACACCGGGGAGCTGTTTTTT.

The chain couples TRBV29-1 to TRBJ1-2, with a weak D call TRBD1 (5 bases). The V gene's germline CDR1 is SQVTM and CDR2 ANQGSEA. There are 14 residues in the CDR3. Between the trimmed V and J ends, which lost 0 bases and 4 bases, there was a span of 12 bases. The CDR3 DNA sequence: TGCAGCGTTGAAGATATAGGGGAGTTCTATGGCTACACCTTC. Protein: CSVEDIGEFYGYTF.